These T cell receptor beta chains were read from a single sample in a study of T cells after posttransplantation cyclophosphamide. Assay: immunoSEQ multiplex PCR; the TCRdb copy retains only in-frame clones and omits some. The sample includes approximately 8,300 clones, roughly 80% seen only once; the top ten take roughly 17%. The input for sequencing was CD4+ T cells sorted from blood, taken 950 to 1,200 days after allogeneic stem cell transplant with posttransplant cyclophosphamide. The source is a female patient between 40 and 50 years old who received an allogeneic stem cell transplant from a related donor, was CMV-positive, and had no GVHD. Some T cells may be supplied by the graft donor. CDR3s include the opening cysteine and the closing phenylalanine or tryptophan. The order of the fields is J gene, V gene, clone size, D gene, CDR3 DNA, CDR3 protein. D genes are given only for firm matches. Part of the rows lack a size; the others show once, few, many or a class for expanded clones.

J gene: TRBJ1-4; V gene: TRBV4-1; clone size: -; D gene: TRBD1; CDR3 DNA: TGCGCCAGCAGCCTTCCGGGACAGGGTGGGGAAAAACTGTTTTTT; CDR3 protein: CASSLPGQGGEKLFF
J gene: TRBJ1-3; V gene: TRBV6-5; clone size: few; D gene: TRBD1; CDR3 DNA: TGTGCCAGCAGCCCGGACAGGACGAGGGGAAACACCATATATTTT; CDR3 protein: CASSPDRTRGNTIYF
J gene: TRBJ1-2; V gene: TRBV27; clone size: -; D gene: TRBD1; CDR3 DNA: TGTGCCAGCAGTCCCCGTGCACAGGGGGGGACATATGGCTACACCTTC; CDR3 protein: CASSPRAQGGTYGYTF
J gene: TRBJ2-2; V gene: TRBV10-3; clone size: -; D gene: -; CDR3 DNA: TGTGCCATCAGTGAGTCCGGCAGGGTCGCCGGGGAGCTGTTTTTT; CDR3 protein: CAISESGRVAGELFF
J gene: TRBJ1-1; V gene: TRBV11-2; clone size: -; D gene: -; CDR3 DNA: TGTGCCAGCAGCTTATGGCCTCTGGGGGGGTCTGAAGCTTTCTTT; CDR3 protein: CASSLWPLGGSEAFF
J gene: TRBJ2-1; V gene: TRBV10-3; clone size: -; D gene: TRBD2; CDR3 DNA: TGTGCCATCAGCGCGGGACTAGCGGGGGGGAGCTCCTACAATGAGCAGTTCTTC; CDR3 protein: CAISAGLAGGSSYNEQFF
J gene: TRBJ2-7; V gene: TRBV10-3; clone size: once; D gene: -; CDR3 DNA: TGTGCCATCAGTGATATTCAGGGGTACCACGAGCAGTACTTC; CDR3 protein: CAISDIQGYHEQYF
J gene: TRBJ1-6; V gene: TRBV4-1; clone size: -; D gene: -; CDR3 DNA: TGCGCCAGCAGCCAAGATCGGGGCCAGGGGAGAAATTCACCCCTCCACTTT; CDR3 protein: CASSQDRGQGRNSPLHF
J gene: TRBJ2-2; V gene: TRBV4-1; clone size: -; D gene: -; CDR3 DNA: TGCGCCAGCAGCCAAGATTGGGCAGCGAACACCGGGGAGCTGTTTTTT; CDR3 protein: CASSQDWAANTGELFF
J gene: TRBJ1-1; V gene: TRBV4-3; clone size: few; D gene: -; CDR3 DNA: TGCGCCAGCAGCCAAGGGGCAGGAGTGCGGGGTGTCACTGAAGCTTTCTTT; CDR3 protein: CASSQGAGVRGVTEAFF
J gene: TRBJ2-3; V gene: TRBV6-5; clone size: -; D gene: -; CDR3 DNA: TGTGCCAGCAGGAGGGGTCACAGGGCAGATACGCAGTATTTT; CDR3 protein: CASRRGHRADTQYF
J gene: TRBJ2-4; V gene: TRBV5-1; clone size: -; D gene: TRBD1; CDR3 DNA: TGCGCCAGCAGCTTGGGGCAGGGGGCCGGAGACATTCAGTACTTC; CDR3 protein: CASSLGQGAGDIQYF
J gene: TRBJ2-5; V gene: TRBV9; clone size: -; D gene: -; CDR3 DNA: TGTGCCAGCAGCGTAGGTTCACTGGAGGAGACCCAGTACTTC; CDR3 protein: CASSVGSLEETQYF
J gene: TRBJ2-7; V gene: TRBV5-5; clone size: few; D gene: TRBD1; CDR3 DNA: TGTGCCAGCAAGAAGGACAGGGAGTATTACGAGCAGTACTTC; CDR3 protein: CASKKDREYYEQYF
J gene: TRBJ2-7; V gene: TRBV15; clone size: once; D gene: -; CDR3 DNA: TGTGCCACCAGCTCAGATCCTCCCCACCGGGACATAGCCCGTCAGCAGTACTTC; CDR3 protein: CATSSDPPHRDIARQQYF
J gene: TRBJ1-2; V gene: TRBV5-1; clone size: -; D gene: -; CDR3 DNA: TGCGCCAGCAGCTCGGGACAAAACTATGGCTACACCTTC; CDR3 protein: CASSSGQNYGYTF
J gene: TRBJ2-2; V gene: TRBV5-5; clone size: -; D gene: TRBD2; CDR3 DNA: TGTGCCAGCAGCGTCCGACTAGCGGGGTCTTCCGGGGAGCTGTTTTTT; CDR3 protein: CASSVRLAGSSGELFF
J gene: TRBJ1-5; V gene: TRBV27; clone size: -; D gene: -; CDR3 DNA: TGTGCCAGCAGTTTCTTACCAACGACTTCGACTCAGCCCCAGCATTTT; CDR3 protein: CASSFLPTTSTQPQHF
J gene: TRBJ1-1; V gene: TRBV7-9; clone size: once; D gene: TRBD1; CDR3 DNA: TGTGCCAGCAGCTTAGCGACAGGGGCCCTGGGCACTGAAGCTTTCTTT; CDR3 protein: CASSLATGALGTEAFF
J gene: TRBJ2-5; V gene: TRBV15; clone size: -; D gene: TRBD2; CDR3 DNA: TGTGCCACCAGCAGAGTGGGGCGGGGGGACCAAGAGACCCAGTACTTC; CDR3 protein: CATSRVGRGDQETQYF
J gene: TRBJ1-1; V gene: TRBV6-6; clone size: -; D gene: -; CDR3 DNA: TGTGCCAGCAGTTACCGAGGGGGTGGCACTGAAGCTTTCTTT; CDR3 protein: CASSYRGGGTEAFF
J gene: TRBJ1-4; V gene: TRBV19; clone size: -; D gene: -; CDR3 DNA: TGTGCCAGTAGTATTCAGGCAACTAATGAAAAACTGTTTTTT; CDR3 protein: CASSIQATNEKLFF
J gene: TRBJ1-1; V gene: TRBV5-1; clone size: -; D gene: TRBD1; CDR3 DNA: TGCGCCAGCAGCTTGGGGGACAGGATTACTGAAGCTTTCTTT; CDR3 protein: CASSLGDRITEAFF
J gene: TRBJ1-1; V gene: TRBV5-1; clone size: -; D gene: -; CDR3 DNA: TGCGCCAGCAGCTTGGTGGGGGGGTGGACCACTGAAGCTTTCTTT; CDR3 protein: CASSLVGGWTTEAFF
J gene: TRBJ2-7; V gene: TRBV19; clone size: -; D gene: -; CDR3 DNA: TGTGCCAGTAGTATAGGGACTACCTACGAGCAGTACTTC; CDR3 protein: CASSIGTTYEQYF
J gene: TRBJ2-3; V gene: TRBV5-1; clone size: -; D gene: TRBD2; CDR3 DNA: TGCGCCAGCAGCCTAGCGGGGATCACAGATACGCAGTATTTT; CDR3 protein: CASSLAGITDTQYF
J gene: TRBJ2-5; V gene: TRBV1; clone size: -; D gene: -; CDR3 DNA: TGCACCGCGGGGGGGGCCCAGTACTTC; CDR3 protein: CTAGGAQYF
J gene: TRBJ2-3; V gene: TRBV7-2; clone size: -; D gene: TRBD2; CDR3 DNA: TGTGCCAGCAGCTTCTCTAGCGGGGGGACAGATACGCAGTATTTT; CDR3 protein: CASSFSSGGTDTQYF
J gene: TRBJ1-6; V gene: TRBV10-1; clone size: -; D gene: TRBD1; CDR3 DNA: TGCGCCACCCGGGACAGGGCCTTTACCCCCTATAATTCACCCCTCCACTTT; CDR3 protein: CATRDRAFTPYNSPLHF
J gene: TRBJ1-1; V gene: TRBV6-5; clone size: -; D gene: -; CDR3 DNA: TGTGCCAGCGGTAGGGGAACCAACACTGAAGCTTTCTTT; CDR3 protein: CASGRGTNTEAFF
J gene: TRBJ2-3; V gene: TRBV2; clone size: -; D gene: -; CDR3 DNA: TGTGCCAGCAGAAAGCCAGCGGACCCCACAGATACGCAGTATTTT; CDR3 protein: CASRKPADPTDTQYF
J gene: TRBJ1-6; V gene: TRBV5-6; clone size: -; D gene: -; CDR3 DNA: TGTGCCAGCAGCTTGGAGTTGAGCTCCTATAATTCACCCCTCCACTTT; CDR3 protein: CASSLELSSYNSPLHF
J gene: TRBJ2-7; V gene: TRBV10-3; clone size: -; D gene: -; CDR3 DNA: TGTGCCATCACCCACAGCCCCGCTTCCTACGAGCAGTACTTC; CDR3 protein: CAITHSPASYEQYF
J gene: TRBJ2-5; V gene: TRBV7-2; clone size: once; D gene: -; CDR3 DNA: TGTGCCAGCAGCCCCTATAGCGGATTTGAGACCCAGTACTTC; CDR3 protein: CASSPYSGFETQYF
J gene: TRBJ2-1; V gene: TRBV11-2; clone size: -; D gene: TRBD2; CDR3 DNA: TGTGCCAGCAGCCTTAGCGGGGGGGCCATAAATGAGCAGTTCTTC; CDR3 protein: CASSLSGGAINEQFF
J gene: TRBJ2-7; V gene: TRBV11-2; clone size: -; D gene: TRBD1; CDR3 DNA: TGTGCCAGCAGCTTAGGCGGGGACAGGTCCCACGAGCAGTACTTC; CDR3 protein: CASSLGGDRSHEQYF
J gene: TRBJ2-7; V gene: TRBV10-2; clone size: once; D gene: -; CDR3 DNA: TGCGCCAGCAGTGATAGGACAATCTCCTACGAGCAGTACTTC; CDR3 protein: CASSDRTISYEQYF
J gene: TRBJ2-5; V gene: TRBV5-1; clone size: -; D gene: -; CDR3 DNA: TGCGCCAGCAGCTTGTCGCAGTCCCAAGAGACCCAGTACTTC; CDR3 protein: CASSLSQSQETQYF
J gene: TRBJ2-1; V gene: TRBV6-1; clone size: few; D gene: TRBD2; CDR3 DNA: TGTGCCAGCAGTGAAGCGCTCCCCGGGGTACTAGCGGCCAACAATGAGCAGTTCTTC; CDR3 protein: CASSEALPGVLAANNEQFF
J gene: TRBJ1-5; V gene: TRBV7-8; clone size: -; D gene: TRBD1; CDR3 DNA: TGTGCCAGCAGCTTAGCGCATGTGACAGGGGAGGGACAGCCCCAGCATTTT; CDR3 protein: CASSLAHVTGEGQPQHF
J gene: TRBJ1-2; V gene: TRBV5-1; clone size: -; D gene: -; CDR3 DNA: TGCGCCAGCAGCTCGGACGGGGACTATGGCTACACCTTC; CDR3 protein: CASSSDGDYGYTF
J gene: TRBJ1-6; V gene: TRBV4-3; clone size: -; D gene: -; CDR3 DNA: TGCGCCAGCAGCCAAGATCCAGGGCCACCCCTCCACTTT; CDR3 protein: CASSQDPGPPLHF
J gene: TRBJ1-1; V gene: TRBV7-6; clone size: -; D gene: TRBD1; CDR3 DNA: TGTGCCAGCAGCTTATTAGGGGGACAGTCTGAAGCTTTCTTT; CDR3 protein: CASSLLGGQSEAFF
J gene: TRBJ1-6; V gene: TRBV13; clone size: -; D gene: TRBD1; CDR3 DNA: TGTGCCAGCAGCAGAGGACAGGGTTTGAGCTCCTATAATTCCCCCCTCCACTTT; CDR3 protein: CASSRGQGLSSYNSPLHF
J gene: TRBJ2-5; V gene: TRBV28; clone size: -; D gene: -; CDR3 DNA: TGTGCCAGCAGCCCCGTTTTATCGGGACAAGAGACCCAGTACTTC; CDR3 protein: CASSPVLSGQETQYF